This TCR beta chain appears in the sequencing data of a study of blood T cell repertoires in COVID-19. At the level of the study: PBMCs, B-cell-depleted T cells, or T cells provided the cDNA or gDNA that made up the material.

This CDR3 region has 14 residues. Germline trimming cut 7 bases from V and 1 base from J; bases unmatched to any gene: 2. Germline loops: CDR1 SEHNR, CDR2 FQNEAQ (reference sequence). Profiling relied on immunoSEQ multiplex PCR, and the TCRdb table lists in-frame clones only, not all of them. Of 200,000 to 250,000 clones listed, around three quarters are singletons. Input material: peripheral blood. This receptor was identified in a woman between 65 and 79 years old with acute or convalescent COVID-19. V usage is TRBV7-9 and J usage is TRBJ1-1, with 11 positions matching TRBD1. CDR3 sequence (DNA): TGTGCCAGCACTGGACAGGGGGCGAACACTGAAGCTTTCTTT. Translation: CASTGQGANTEAFF.